What follows are 16 T cell receptor beta chains derived from one specimen sequenced in a study of T cells in tuberculosis. Repertoires were generated with immunoSEQ multiplex PCR, while TCRdb's copy carries only in-frame clones and drops some. The data show tens of thousands of clones, 81% seen once. Thawed, overnight-rested PBMC were stained with GMM-loaded CD1B tetramer, viability dye and anti-CD3, then sorted. The lipid loaded on the CD1B tetramers was C32 glucose monomycolate from Rhodococcus equi. What was sequenced was CD1b-GMM tetramer-negative cells sorted from PBMCs. The origin of the receptors is an adult woman with latent tuberculosis.

The V and J genes are TRBV7-2 and TRBJ1-1; possible D gene TRBD1, 5 bases. V gave up 2 bases and J gave up 11 bases, with 18 bases separating them. Germline V gene lookup returns CDR1 SGHTA and CDR2 FQGNSA. This CDR3 is 14 amino acids long. The CDR3 coding sequence is TGTGCCAGCAGCTTATCCGGGGGGTCCGAGGTGGCTTTCTTT. Encoded protein: CASSLSGGSEVAFF.

The V call is TRBV5-1, the J call TRBJ2-7; 8 bases are shared with TRBD1. The germline gives CDR1 SGHRS, CDR2 YFSETQ. CDR3 size: 15 residues. The J segment lost 2 bases and the V segment lost 4 bases, leaving 8 bases of the junction unmatched. The CDR3 here is CASSPRQGIPYEQYF. For the CDR3, the DNA is TGCGCCAGCAGCCCTCGACAGGGGATCCCCTACGAGCAGTACTTC. Based on the CDR3 plus reference TRBV5-1 and TRBJ2-7, the full variable domain is KAGVTQTPRYLIKTRGQQVTLSCSPISGHRSVSWYQQTPGQGLQFLFEYFSETQRNKGNFPGRFSGRQFSNSRSEMNVSTLELGDSALYLCASSPRQGIPYEQYFGPGTRLTVT.

The sample holds a few counts of this clone. This chain links TRBV28 with TRBJ1-1; D ambiguous. The V end lost 8 bases, the J end lost 0 bases, and 13 bases lay between the germline ends. The CDR3 contains 14 residues. Looked up from germline, CDR1 is MDHEN and CDR2 is SYDVKM. Here the CDR3 reads CASHWGGMNTEAFF. In nucleotides, the CDR3 is TGTGCCAGCCACTGGGGAGGAATGAACACTGAAGCTTTCTTT.

The chain joins TRBV6-5 to TRBJ1-1; perhaps TRBD1 as D (5 bases). Trimming removed 6 bases from V and 4 bases from J, with 12 bases in between. This CDR3 spans 13 amino acids. Germline V gene data show CDR1 as MNHEY and CDR2 as SVGAGI. The CDR3 DNA sequence: TGTGCCAGCAGAACGGGGGAGAGCACTGAAGCTTTCTTT. It yields the protein CASRTGESTEAFF.

The chain carries TRBV9 and TRBJ2-1; the match to TRBD2 covers 8 bases. The V gene end was trimmed by 0 bases and the J gene end by 6 bases; junction bases not matched to a gene: 8. This CDR3 region has 16 residues. Germline CDR1 SGDLS, CDR2 YYNGEE. The CDR3 DNA is TGTGCCAGCAGCGTAGCTCTGAGCGGGAGTGGCAATGAGCAGTTCTTC. It translates to CASSVALSGSGNEQFF.

This chain connects TRBV5-1 to TRBJ2-1; TRBD2 agrees at 11 bases. The V gene's germline CDR1 is SGHRS and CDR2 YFSETQ. The CDR3 is 21 amino acids. V lost 0 bases, J lost 4 bases, and 18 bases stayed unmatched. This CDR3 reads CASSLGSRGLAAPAGYNEQFF. The DNA for the CDR3 is TGCGCCAGCAGCTTGGGAAGCCGGGGACTAGCGGCCCCCGCGGGGTACAATGAGCAGTTCTTC.

This clone occurred once. The chain carries TRBV19 and TRBJ1-5, with unresolved D. This CDR3 is 14 amino acids long. V lost 6 bases, J lost 10 bases, and 19 bases lay in between. Germline CDR1 reads LNHDA; CDR2 reads SQIVND (reference sequence). CDR3 DNA: TGTGCCAGTAGCGAACTCCGGGTCAACAACCCCCAGCATTTT. Its protein product is CASSELRVNNPQHF.

This chain uses TRBV9 with TRBJ2-5, with a possible D match to TRBD2 (6 bases). Looked up from germline, CDR1 is SGDLS and CDR2 is YYNGEE. This CDR3 region has 15 residues. V dropped 0 bases and J dropped 2 bases, with 11 bases sitting between them. CDR3 region: CASSVGGLFQETQYF. The CDR3 coding sequence is TGTGCCAGCAGCGTAGGGGGACTCTTTCAAGAGACCCAGTACTTC. Combining the CDR3 with reference TRBV9 and TRBJ2-5 gives the whole variable domain DSGVTQTPKHLITATGQRVTLRCSPRSGDLSVYWYQQSLDQGLQFLIQYYNGEERAKGNILERFSAQQFPDLHSELNLSSLELGDSALYFCASSVGGLFQETQYFGPGTRLLVL.

This chain connects TRBV9 to TRBJ2-5, with D possibly TRBD1 on 7 matching bases. V was cut by 3 bases and J by 5 bases, with 17 bases left in between. From germline, CDR1 is SGDLS and CDR2 YYNGEE. There are 15 residues in the CDR3. CDR3: CASSATQGGTETQYF. The DNA of the CDR3 is TGTGCCAGCAGCGCTACGCAGGGGGGTACGGAGACCCAGTACTTC.

About this clone: At one of its ends the junction is not consistent with the germline gene, which may arise from a read error. Other DNA sequences in the sample encode the same CDR3. The rearrangement joins TRBV5-6 to TRBJ2-4, with 8 bases fitting TRBD2. Per germline, CDR1 SGHDT and CDR2 YYEEEE. This CDR3 has 15 residues. The CDR3, as DNA: TGCGCCAGCGGACGGCGGGGGGAAGCCAAAAACATTCAGTACTTC. This gives the protein CASGRRGEAKNIQYF.

The CDR3 DNA reads TGCGCCAGCAGTTTGCGACAGGACAGCTCTGGGGCCAACGTCCTGACTTTC. As protein: CASSLRQDSSGANVLTF. The chain carries TRBV23-1 and TRBJ2-6; D is possibly TRBD1 (6 bases). TRBV23-1 falls under the ORF class, with uncertain function. This CDR3 contains 17 residues. Trimming removed 5 bases at V and 0 bases at J, with 14 bases between.

V usage is TRBV5-1 and J usage is TRBJ2-6, with D possibly matching TRBD2 (5 bases). V was shortened by 1 base and J by 0 bases, with 11 bases between the two germline ends. This CDR3 region has 17 residues. In germline, CDR1 is SGHRS, CDR2 YFSETQ. In nucleotides, the CDR3 is TGCGCCAGCAGCTTGAGCCTGGGGAGCTCTGGGGCCAACGTCCTGACTTTC. Translation: CASSLSLGSSGANVLTF. Full variable domain (missing parts from reference TRBV5-1 and TRBJ2-6): KAGVTQTPRYLIKTRGQQVTLSCSPISGHRSVSWYQQTPGQGLQFLFEYFSETQRNKGNFPGRFSGRQFSNSRSEMNVSTLELGDSALYLCASSLSLGSSGANVLTFGAGSRLTVL.

J is TRBJ2-5 and V is TRBV28, with TRBD2 identical over 9 bases. This CDR3 region has 16 residues. The germline CDR1 and CDR2 sequences are MDHEN and SYDVKM. V was clipped by 6 bases and J by 5 bases; unmatched bases: 13. The CDR3 DNA follows: TGTGCCAGCAGACCGCTAGCGGGGCGCGGGTGGGAGACCCAGTACTTC. This translates into CASRPLAGRGWETQYF.

This rearrangement joins TRBV11-2 to TRBJ1-2, with unresolved D. The V gene lost 2 bases and the J gene lost 3 bases, with 13 bases spanning the gap. CDR3 length: 15 amino acids. The germline V gene encodes CDR1 SGHAT and CDR2 FQNNGV. Here the CDR3 reads CASSLNGFYDYGYTF. For the CDR3, the DNA is TGTGCCAGCAGCTTAAACGGGTTTTATGACTATGGCTACACCTTC.

The rearrangement uses TRBV6-1 and TRBJ1-1; maybe TRBD1 (6 bases). Deletions cut 4 bases from V and 7 bases from J, with 7 bases between. The CDR3 has 11 residues. Germline CDR1 MNHNS, CDR2 SASEGT. DNA for the CDR3: TGTGCCAGCAGTGGACAGGTTGAAGCTTTCTTT. It yields the protein CASSGQVEAFF.

This chain links TRBV2 with TRBJ2-1; 8 bases map to TRBD1. Germline trimming cut 3 bases from V and 10 bases from J; bases unmatched to any gene: 8. Germline CDR1 reads SNHLY; CDR2 reads FYNNEI. The CDR3 has 14 amino acids. The CDR3 coding sequence is TGTGCCAGCAGTGATCAGGGGGCCGGGGCGGAGCAGTTCTTC. Its translation is CASSDQGAGAEQFF.